The rows below give T cell receptor beta chains drawn from one sample of a study of cytomegalovirus exposure and HLA in healthy donors. Here immunoSEQ multiplex PCR was the method, and the copy in TCRdb shows in-frame clones only, minus some. The sample carries about 110,000 clones, about 80% recorded once. The sample was PBMCs. The receptors derive from a man in his fifties or sixties in good health and CMV-seropositive. The conserved cysteine and the conserved F or W are not part of the CDR3 here.

J gene: TRBJ2-1
V gene: TRBV9
CDR3 protein: ASSVGGASHEQF

J gene: TRBJ2-7
V gene: TRBV6-5
CDR3 protein: ASTFPGQGYEQY

J gene: TRBJ2-7
V gene: TRBV5-1
CDR3 protein: ASSLQTAYEQY

J gene: TRBJ1-6
V gene: TRBV12-5
CDR3 protein: ASGSAKGRIRWAGNSPLH

J gene: TRBJ1-1
V gene: TRBV5-5
CDR3 protein: ASSLEYDLRVTEAF

J gene: TRBJ2-7
V gene: TRBV6-6
CDR3 protein: ASSGQGAGEQY

J gene: TRBJ1-6
V gene: TRBV5-4
CDR3 protein: ASSILTDSPLH

J gene: TRBJ2-3
V gene: TRBV5-1
CDR3 protein: ASSSMGTSLLLSTDTQY

J gene: TRBJ2-7
V gene: TRBV28
CDR3 protein: ASSSGQFREGYEQY

J gene: TRBJ2-2
V gene: TRBV15
CDR3 protein: ATSRDRSGTTNTGELF

J gene: TRBJ2-3
V gene: TRBV5-6
CDR3 protein: ASSWGLLAGGVDTQY

J gene: -
V gene: TRBV27
CDR3 protein: ASSLGQGVRNSYEQY

J gene: TRBJ2-7
V gene: TRBV25-1
CDR3 protein: ASSEQGAIHEQY

J gene: TRBJ1-5
V gene: TRBV4-2
CDR3 protein: ASSQDRVGAHQPQH

J gene: TRBJ2-1
V gene: TRBV5-1
CDR3 protein: ASSLEGGGGYNEQF

J gene: TRBJ2-2
V gene: TRBV11-2
CDR3 protein: ASSLTWPSGSPNTGELF

J gene: TRBJ1-2
V gene: TRBV10-2
CDR3 protein: ASSALTGVDGYT

J gene: TRBJ1-5
V gene: TRBV6-5
CDR3 protein: ASSYSEGREPQH

J gene: TRBJ2-7
V gene: TRBV10-3
CDR3 protein: AISDLRDRDSYEQY

J gene: TRBJ1-5
V gene: TRBV7-2
CDR3 protein: ASSPDPGIHQPQH

J gene: TRBJ2-5
V gene: TRBV18
CDR3 protein: ASSPSLAGVETQY

J gene: TRBJ2-3
V gene: TRBV30
CDR3 protein: ALPPSGSTDTQY

J gene: TRBJ2-4
V gene: TRBV18
CDR3 protein: ASSPGQRLAKNIQY

J gene: TRBJ1-2
V gene: TRBV18
CDR3 protein: ASSPLEGADGYT

J gene: TRBJ1-5
V gene: TRBV27
CDR3 protein: ASSRTGLNQPQH

J gene: TRBJ1-1
V gene: TRBV6-1
CDR3 protein: ATGYRLNTEAF

J gene: TRBJ2-1
V gene: TRBV2
CDR3 protein: ASSDTGGSRDNEQF

J gene: TRBJ2-5
V gene: TRBV2
CDR3 protein: ASKRETQY

J gene: TRBJ2-3
V gene: TRBV13
CDR3 protein: ASSLLRGGAGTDTQY

J gene: TRBJ2-1
V gene: TRBV14
CDR3 protein: ASSQARERVSYNEQF

J gene: TRBJ2-7
V gene: TRBV6-1
CDR3 protein: ASSVTTGEHYEQY

J gene: TRBJ2-5
V gene: TRBV5-1
CDR3 protein: ASSLVSGGVGETQY

J gene: TRBJ2-7
V gene: TRBV11-2
CDR3 protein: ASSLGQGEIYEQY

J gene: TRBJ1-1
V gene: TRBV19
CDR3 protein: ASSIIRGAGTEAF

J gene: TRBJ2-3
V gene: TRBV2
CDR3 protein: ASLWSGGGDTQY

J gene: TRBJ1-6
V gene: TRBV12-5
CDR3 protein: ASGLENSPLH

J gene: TRBJ1-1
V gene: TRBV6-1
CDR3 protein: ASSTEIMNTEAF

J gene: TRBJ2-5
V gene: TRBV5-4
CDR3 protein: ASSSIWTSGGAQETQY

J gene: TRBJ1-4
V gene: TRBV7-3
CDR3 protein: ASSLTRGGKLF

J gene: TRBJ2-7
V gene: TRBV14
CDR3 protein: ASSLEPYEQY

J gene: TRBJ2-1
V gene: TRBV13
CDR3 protein: ASSSEVLGSGGAYNEQF

J gene: TRBJ2-1
V gene: TRBV27
CDR3 protein: ASSLPGLPSHEQF

J gene: TRBJ2-5
V gene: TRBV6-1
CDR3 protein: ASRGQGTETQY

J gene: TRBJ1-2
V gene: TRBV5-1
CDR3 protein: ASSSGANYGHT

J gene: TRBJ2-3
V gene: TRBV18
CDR3 protein: ASSQGTGSSIGTQY

J gene: TRBJ2-2
V gene: TRBV4-1
CDR3 protein: ASSLRTGELF

J gene: TRBJ2-5
V gene: TRBV19
CDR3 protein: ASSRGARETQY